This T cell receptor beta chain is drawn from a study of regulatory T cells in long-lasting Graves disease. Study summary: Graves' patients (newly diagnosed) had been on antithyroid drugs under 3 months. Whole-study results and caveats: Samples came from peripheral blood alone, without thyroid tissue. Favored gene segments in persistent disease were TRBV28, TRBJ1-2 and TRBJ2-5.

Trimming cost V 5 bases and J 4 bases, with 20 bases left between them. Germline assignment: CDR1 MNHEY and CDR2 SVGEGT. This CDR3 comprises 16 residues. The sample's time point: newly diagnosed GD, antithyroid drugs for less than 3 months. The TCR library used RNA extracted from PBMCs. It was by American Thyroid Association guidelines that Graves' disease was diagnosed. The authors built TCR beta libraries using iRepertoire HTBI primers and Arm-PCR of CDR3 regions. TCRdb analysed the multiplex PCR reads with MiXCR anew, one entry per CDR3 protein. The repertoire consists of roughly 420,000 distinct CDR3 sequences, with about a sixth occurring once and the leading ten covering 20% to 25%. This clonotype was counted at least ten times. Its antigen is currently unknown. This sample was also put to use in a study of T cells in Graves' hyperthyroidism and ophthalmopathy.

The origin of this receptor is a woman under 30 with Graves disease. The material sequenced was peripheral blood mononuclear cells (PBMCs), taken at new diagnosis, from a patient treated with antithyroid drugs. The chain is built from TRBV6-2 or TRBV6-3 and TRBJ1-2, with D perhaps matching TRBD1 (5 bases). The CDR3 reads CASSEALGEIGYGYTF. Written as DNA, the CDR3 is TGTGCCAGCAGTGAAGCCTTAGGGGAAATCGGCTATGGCTACACCTTC.